A single sample is the source of the 15 T cell receptor beta chains below, sequenced in a study of blood T cells in healthy people across ages. A second PCR, run for about 7 to 11 cycles, used a sample-barcoded 5' primer plus a J-beta primer mix. From the 5' RACE reads, TCRdb called clonotypes with MiXCR, one entry per CDR3 protein. The sample holds under 800,000 distinct CDR3 sequences, roughly 43% seen once. Sequencing was performed on blood. These receptor sequences come from a woman between 55 and 75 years old in good health.

This sequence joins TRBV20-1 and TRBJ2-5; the match to TRBD2 covers 10 bases. CDR1 DFQATT and CDR2 SNEGSKA come from the germline V gene (reference sequence). V shed 6 bases, J shed 2 bases, and the junction held 9 bases outside the gene matches. This CDR3 contains 15 residues. Here the CDR3 DNA reads TGCAGTGCCGTTGTTAGCGGGAGGACACAAGAGACCCAGTACTTC. Its translation: CSAVVSGRTQETQYF.

V gene TRBV29-1 combines with J gene TRBJ2-5; TRBD1 is a possible D gene (6 bases). Per germline, CDR1 SQVTM and CDR2 ANQGSEA. V was shortened by 4 bases and J by 2 bases, with 17 bases between the two germline ends. The CDR3 contains 15 residues. The CDR3 region is CSVASGTSKQETQYF. DNA for the CDR3: TGCAGCGTTGCATCTGGGACAAGTAAACAAGAGACCCAGTACTTC.

Many counts were recorded for this clonotype. The CDR3 spells CASSRGLNYNEQFF. The CDR3 DNA follows: TGTGCCAGCAGCCGGGGACTCAACTACAATGAGCAGTTCTTC. This chain joins TRBV7-2 and TRBJ2-1, with D tentatively TRBD2 (6 bases). Trimming took off 5 bases at V and 3 bases at J, with 11 bases between the two ends. The CDR3 has 14 residues. The germline V gene has CDR1 SGHTA and CDR2 FQGNSA. Full variable domain (remainder filled in from reference TRBV7-2 and TRBJ2-1): GAGVSQSPSNKVTEKGKDVELRCDPISGHTALYWYRQSLGQGLEFLIYFQGNSAPDKSGLPSDRFSAERTGGSVSTLTIQRTQQEDSAVYLCASSRGLNYNEQFFGPGTRLTVL.

The rearrangement joins TRBV7-9 to TRBJ2-7, with 7 bases identical to TRBD1. CDR3 size: 16 residues. Germline values: CDR1 SEHNR, CDR2 FQNEAQ (reference sequence). The V gene end was trimmed by 1 base and the J gene end by 4 bases; junction bases not matched to a gene: 10. The CDR3 reads CASSLVRTGREYEQYF. The CDR3, as DNA: TGTGCCAGCAGCTTAGTGCGGACAGGCCGGGAATACGAGCAGTACTTC.

V usage is TRBV27 and J usage is TRBJ2-7; maybe TRBD1 (5 bases). V was pared by 4 bases and J by 3 bases, with 10 bases between. The CDR3 totals 13 residues. CDR1 MNHEY and CDR2 SMNVEV come from the germline V gene (reference sequence). The CDR3, as DNA: TGTGCCAGCAGTTCGGACAAATTCTACGAGCAGTACTTC. Translated: CASSSDKFYEQYF.

This clonotype was counted a single time. This rearrangement joins TRBV4-2 to TRBJ1-4; 8 positions match TRBD1. Trimming at V came to 3 bases and at J to 0 bases, leaving 3 bases not matched to a gene. This CDR3 comprises 16 residues. The germline V gene has CDR1 LGHNA and CDR2 YNFKEQ. The CDR3 coding sequence is TGTGCCAGCAGCCAGACAGGGGATGCAACTAATGAAAAACTGTTTTTT. This encodes CASSQTGDATNEKLFF.

This chain uses TRBV18 with TRBJ2-4, with a possible D match to TRBD1 (8 bases). The CDR3 spans 17 residues. The germline gives CDR1 KGHSH, CDR2 LQKENI. Trimming took off 2 bases at V and 5 bases at J, with 19 bases between the two ends. The CDR3: CASSPEAGTGFENIQYF. The CDR3 DNA reads TGTGCCAGCTCACCAGAAGCGGGGACAGGTTTCGAAAACATTCAGTACTTC.

The chain couples TRBV29-1 to TRBJ2-7; 12 bases are a match to TRBD1. The CDR3 totals 13 residues. Germline CDR1 is SQVTM and CDR2 is ANQGSEA. The V gene end was trimmed by 7 bases and the J gene end by 6 bases; junction bases not matched to a gene: 7. The CDR3 DNA reads TGCAGCGGCCAGGAGGGACAGGGGGCCGAGCAGTACTTC. It is translated as CSGQEGQGAEQYF.

This chain joins TRBV20-1 and TRBJ1-4, with no clear D. CDR3 length: 11 amino acids. Trimming shortened V by 5 bases and J by 11 bases, and 12 bases separated the two germline ends. Germline V CDR1 and CDR2: DFQATT, SNEGSKA (reference sequence). In DNA, the CDR3 is TGCAGTGCTTCACTATTCTATAAACTGTTTTTT. This gives the protein CSASLFYKLFF.

V and J are TRBV5-1 and TRBJ2-1, with TRBD2 matching over 8 bases. The CDR3 is made up of 15 amino acids. V lost 0 bases to trimming and J lost 7 bases; unmatched junction nucleotides: 6. Germline V lookup: CDR1 SGHRS, CDR2 YFSETQ. The CDR3 loop is CASSLGGASGNEQFF. The CDR3 coding sequence is TGCGCCAGCAGCTTGGGGGGGGCTAGCGGGAATGAGCAGTTCTTC. Using reference TRBV5-1 and TRBJ2-1 for the parts outside the CDR3, the full variable domain is KAGVTQTPRYLIKTRGQQVTLSCSPISGHRSVSWYQQTPGQGLQFLFEYFSETQRNKGNFPGRFSGRQFSNSRSEMNVSTLELGDSALYLCASSLGGASGNEQFFGPGTRLTVL.

This clonotype was seen only a few times. This sequence joins TRBV10-1 and TRBJ1-2; TRBD1 agrees at 10 bases. The CDR3 contains 15 residues. Germline V CDR1 and CDR2: WNHNN, SYGVQD (reference sequence). The V and J ends lost 11 bases and 3 bases, in that order; junction bases with no gene match: 12. Written as DNA, the CDR3 is TGCGCCTCCTCTCCCGGGACAGGGGACTACTATGGCTACACCTTC. Its protein is CASSPGTGDYYGYTF.

This chain connects TRBV7-3 to TRBJ2-3; 10 bases agree with TRBD2. Per the germline V gene, CDR1 is SGHTA and CDR2 is FQGTGA. The CDR3 has 16 amino acids. V shed 2 bases, J shed 4 bases, and the junction held 6 bases outside the gene matches. In DNA form, the CDR3 reads TGTGCCAGCAGCTTATCATGGCTAGCGGGAGCAGATACGCAGTATTTT. Translating gives CASSLSWLAGADTQYF.

This clonotype occurred many times. This chain joins TRBV7-2 and TRBJ1-2; 9 bases align to TRBD1. The germline CDR1 and CDR2 sequences are SGHTA and FQGNSA. This CDR3 comprises 14 residues. V shed 5 bases and J 4 bases; nucleotides not matched to a gene: 5. CDR3 residues: CASSAGQGGYGYTF. CDR3 bases: TGTGCCAGCAGCGCGGGACAGGGAGGCTATGGCTACACCTTC.

This clonotype occurred a few times. This chain links TRBV7-8 with TRBJ1-2; a possible D gene is TRBD1 (5 bases). Trimming cost V 8 bases and J 0 bases, with 13 bases left between them. CDR3 length: 14 amino acids. Germline V gene sequence: CDR1 SGHVS, CDR2 FQNEAQ. The CDR3 here is CASEGRGTNYGYTF. The CDR3 DNA reads as TGTGCCAGCGAGGGAAGGGGAACTAACTATGGCTACACCTTC.

The chain uses TRBV20-1 and TRBJ1-2, with TRBD1 matching 7 bases. The CDR3 is 15 residues long. The V gene's germline CDR1 is DFQATT and CDR2 SNEGSKA (reference sequence). V lost 0 bases and J lost 0; bases outside the gene matches: 4. CDR3 amino acids: CSARDLDRANYGYTF. CDR3 nucleotides: TGCAGTGCTAGAGATCTTGACAGGGCTAACTATGGCTACACCTTC.